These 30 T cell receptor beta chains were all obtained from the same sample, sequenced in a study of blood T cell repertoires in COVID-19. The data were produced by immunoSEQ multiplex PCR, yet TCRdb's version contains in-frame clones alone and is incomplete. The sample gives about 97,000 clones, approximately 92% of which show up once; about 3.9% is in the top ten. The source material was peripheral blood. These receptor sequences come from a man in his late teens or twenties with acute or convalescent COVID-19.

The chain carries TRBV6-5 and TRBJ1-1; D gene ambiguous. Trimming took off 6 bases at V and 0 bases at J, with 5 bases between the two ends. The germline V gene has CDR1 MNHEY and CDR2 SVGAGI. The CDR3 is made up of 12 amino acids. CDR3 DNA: TGTGCCAGCAGCCGTTTGAACACTGAAGCTTTCTTT. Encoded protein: CASSRLNTEAFF.

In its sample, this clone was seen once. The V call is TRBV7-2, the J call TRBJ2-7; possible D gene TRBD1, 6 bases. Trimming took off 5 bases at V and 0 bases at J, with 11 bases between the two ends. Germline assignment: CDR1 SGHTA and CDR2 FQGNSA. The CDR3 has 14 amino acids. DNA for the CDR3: TGTGCCAGCAGCCCGCAGGGGAGCTCCTACGAGCAGTACTTC. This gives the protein CASSPQGSSYEQYF.

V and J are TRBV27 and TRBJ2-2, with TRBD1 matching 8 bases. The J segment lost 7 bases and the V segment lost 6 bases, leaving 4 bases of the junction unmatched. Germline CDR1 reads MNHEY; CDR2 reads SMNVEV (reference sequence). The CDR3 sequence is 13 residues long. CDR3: CASSKTGVGELFF. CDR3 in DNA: TGTGCCAGCAGCAAGACAGGGGTCGGGGAGCTGTTTTTT.

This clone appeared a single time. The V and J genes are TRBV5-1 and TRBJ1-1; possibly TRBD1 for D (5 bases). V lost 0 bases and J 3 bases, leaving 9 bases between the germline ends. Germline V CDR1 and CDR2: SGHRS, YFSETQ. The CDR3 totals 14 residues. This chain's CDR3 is CASSLDGGDTEAFF. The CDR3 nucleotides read TGCGCCAGCAGCTTGGATGGGGGGGACACTGAAGCTTTCTTT.

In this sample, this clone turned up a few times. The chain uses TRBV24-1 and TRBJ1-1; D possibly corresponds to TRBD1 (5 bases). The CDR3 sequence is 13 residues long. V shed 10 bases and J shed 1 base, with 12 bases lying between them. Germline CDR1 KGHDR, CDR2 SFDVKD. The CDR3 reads CATRGGTNTEAFF. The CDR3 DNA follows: TGTGCCACTAGGGGAGGGACGAACACTGAAGCTTTCTTT.

In nucleotides, the CDR3 is TGCAGCGTCCGGTTATCCAGGGGAGGGATGAACACTGAAGCTTTCTTT. This codes for CSVRLSRGGMNTEAFF. The chain joins TRBV29-1 to TRBJ1-1; weak D call: TRBD1 (6 bases). With 6 bases removed from V and 0 bases from J, the gap between germline ends came to 20 bases. CDR1 is SQVTM and CDR2 is ANQGSEA in the germline V gene. The CDR3 totals 16 residues.

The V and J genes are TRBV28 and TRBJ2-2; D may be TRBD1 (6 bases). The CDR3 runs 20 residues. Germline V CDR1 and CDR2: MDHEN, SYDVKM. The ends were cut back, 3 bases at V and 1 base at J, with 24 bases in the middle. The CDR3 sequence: CASSFYWTANPPMNTGELFF. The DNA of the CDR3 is TGTGCCAGCAGTTTTTATTGGACAGCAAATCCCCCTATGAACACCGGGGAGCTGTTTTTT.

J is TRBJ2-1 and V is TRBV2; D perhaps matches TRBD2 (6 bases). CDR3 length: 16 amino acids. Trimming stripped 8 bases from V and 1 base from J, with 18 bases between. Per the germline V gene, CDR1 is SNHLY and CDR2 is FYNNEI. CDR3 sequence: CASSRGGAGSYNEQFF. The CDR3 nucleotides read TGTGCCAGCTCCCGGGGCGGGGCCGGATCCTACAATGAGCAGTTCTTC. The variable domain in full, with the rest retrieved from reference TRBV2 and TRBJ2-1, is EPEVTQTPSHQVTQMGQEVILRCVPISNHLYFYWYRQILGQKVEFLVSFYNNEISEKSEIFDDQFSVERPDGSNFTLKIRSTKLEDSAMYFCASSRGGAGSYNEQFFGPGTRLTVL.

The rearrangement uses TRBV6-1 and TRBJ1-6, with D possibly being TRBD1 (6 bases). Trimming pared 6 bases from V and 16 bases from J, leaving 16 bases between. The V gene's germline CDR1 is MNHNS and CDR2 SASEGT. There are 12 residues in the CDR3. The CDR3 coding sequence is TGTGCCAGCAGACCCGACCGGGACATACTCCACTTT. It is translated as CASRPDRDILHF.

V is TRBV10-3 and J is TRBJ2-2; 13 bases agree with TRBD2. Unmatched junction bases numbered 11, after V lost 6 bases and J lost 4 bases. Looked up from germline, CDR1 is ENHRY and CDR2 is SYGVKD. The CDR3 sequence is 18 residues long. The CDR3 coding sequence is TGTGCCATCAGCGAGAGACTAGCGGGGGGCCAGGGCACCGGGGAGCTGTTTTTT. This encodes CAISERLAGGQGTGELFF.

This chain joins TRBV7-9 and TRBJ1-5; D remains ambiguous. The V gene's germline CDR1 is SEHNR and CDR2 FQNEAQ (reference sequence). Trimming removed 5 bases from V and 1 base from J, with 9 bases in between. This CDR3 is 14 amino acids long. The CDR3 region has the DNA TGTGCCAGCAGCGAATCGGGGAGCAATCAGCCCCAGCATTTT. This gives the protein CASSESGSNQPQHF.

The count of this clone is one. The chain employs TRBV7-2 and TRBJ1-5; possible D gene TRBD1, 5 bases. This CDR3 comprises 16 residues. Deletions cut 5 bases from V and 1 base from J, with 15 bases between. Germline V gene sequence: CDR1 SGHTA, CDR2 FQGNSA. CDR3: CASSQFPGDSNQPQHF. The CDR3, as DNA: TGTGCCAGCAGCCAATTCCCGGGGGACAGCAATCAGCCCCAGCATTTT.

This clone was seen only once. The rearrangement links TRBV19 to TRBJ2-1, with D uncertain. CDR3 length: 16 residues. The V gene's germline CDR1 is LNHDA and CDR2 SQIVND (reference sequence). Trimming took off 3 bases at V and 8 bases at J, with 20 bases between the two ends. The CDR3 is CASSISELNAGHEQFF. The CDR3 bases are TGTGCCAGTAGTATCTCGGAGCTGAACGCCGGTCATGAGCAGTTCTTC.

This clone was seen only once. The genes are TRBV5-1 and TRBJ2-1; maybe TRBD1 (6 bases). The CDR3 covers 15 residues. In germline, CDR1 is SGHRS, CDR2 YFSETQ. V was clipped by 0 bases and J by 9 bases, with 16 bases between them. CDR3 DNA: TGCGCCAGCAGCTTGGGACAGGTAGGGTATGGTGAGCAGTTCTTC. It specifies CASSLGQVGYGEQFF.

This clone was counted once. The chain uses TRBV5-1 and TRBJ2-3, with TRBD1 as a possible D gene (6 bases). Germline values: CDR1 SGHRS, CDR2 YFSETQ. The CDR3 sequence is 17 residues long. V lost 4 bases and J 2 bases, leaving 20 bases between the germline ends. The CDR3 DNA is TGCGCCAGCAGCCTACCACGGACAGCCCCCCCCACAGATACGCAGTATTTT. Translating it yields CASSLPRTAPPTDTQYF.

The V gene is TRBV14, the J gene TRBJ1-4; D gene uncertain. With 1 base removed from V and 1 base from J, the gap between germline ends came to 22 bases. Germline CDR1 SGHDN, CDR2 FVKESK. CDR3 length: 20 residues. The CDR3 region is CASSQVLRVFRPRTNEKLFF. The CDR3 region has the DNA TGTGCCAGCAGCCAAGTACTGAGGGTGTTCAGGCCGAGAACTAATGAAAAACTGTTTTTT.

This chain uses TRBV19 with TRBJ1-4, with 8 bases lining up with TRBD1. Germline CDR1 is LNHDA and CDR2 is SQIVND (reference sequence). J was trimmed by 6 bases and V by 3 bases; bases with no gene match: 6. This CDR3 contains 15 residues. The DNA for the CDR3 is TGTGCCAGTAGTATGTTCGGACAGGGTTATGAAAAACTGTTTTTT. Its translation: CASSMFGQGYEKLFF.

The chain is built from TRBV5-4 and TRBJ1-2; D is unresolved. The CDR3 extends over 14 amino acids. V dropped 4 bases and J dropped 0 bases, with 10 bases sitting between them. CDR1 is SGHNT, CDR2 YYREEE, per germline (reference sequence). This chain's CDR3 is CASSPSTTNYGYTF. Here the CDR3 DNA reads TGTGCCAGCAGCCCTTCTACTACTAACTATGGCTACACCTTC.

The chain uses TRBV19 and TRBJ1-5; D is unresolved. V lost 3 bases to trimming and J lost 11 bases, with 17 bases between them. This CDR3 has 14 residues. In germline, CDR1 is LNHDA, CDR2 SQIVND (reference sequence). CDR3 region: CASSMATSRGSQHF. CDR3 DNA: TGTGCCAGTAGTATGGCAACCTCGCGAGGGTCCCAGCATTTT.

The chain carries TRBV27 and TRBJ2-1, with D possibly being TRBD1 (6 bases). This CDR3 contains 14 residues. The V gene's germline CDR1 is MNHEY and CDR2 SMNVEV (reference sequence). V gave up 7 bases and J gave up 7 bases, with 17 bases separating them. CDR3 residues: CASNREPWGNEQFF. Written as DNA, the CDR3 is TGTGCCAGCAACAGGGAGCCGTGGGGGAATGAGCAGTTCTTC.

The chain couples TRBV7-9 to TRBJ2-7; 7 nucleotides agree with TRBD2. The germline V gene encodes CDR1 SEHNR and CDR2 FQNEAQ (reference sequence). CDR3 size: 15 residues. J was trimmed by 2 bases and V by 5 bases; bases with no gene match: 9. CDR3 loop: CASSPLSGAAYEQYF. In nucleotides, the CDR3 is TGTGCCAGCAGCCCTCTAAGCGGGGCCGCCTACGAGCAGTACTTC.

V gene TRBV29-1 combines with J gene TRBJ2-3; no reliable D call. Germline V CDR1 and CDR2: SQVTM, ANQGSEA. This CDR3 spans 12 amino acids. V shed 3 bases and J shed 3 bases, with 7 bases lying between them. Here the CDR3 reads CSVEGPTDTQYF. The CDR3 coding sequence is TGCAGCGTTGAGGGCCCTACAGATACGCAGTATTTT.

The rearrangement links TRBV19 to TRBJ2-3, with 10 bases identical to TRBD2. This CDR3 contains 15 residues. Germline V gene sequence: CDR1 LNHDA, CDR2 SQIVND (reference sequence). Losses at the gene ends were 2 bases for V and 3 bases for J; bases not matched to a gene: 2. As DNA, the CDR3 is TGTGCCAGTAGTATATTAGCGGGAGGAACAGATACGCAGTATTTT. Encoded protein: CASSILAGGTDTQYF.

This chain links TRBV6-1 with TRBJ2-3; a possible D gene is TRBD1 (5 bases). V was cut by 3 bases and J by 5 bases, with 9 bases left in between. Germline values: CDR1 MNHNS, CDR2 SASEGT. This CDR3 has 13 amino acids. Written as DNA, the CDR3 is TGTGCCAGCAGTGACAGGGCGCGAGATACGCAGTATTTT. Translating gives CASSDRARDTQYF.

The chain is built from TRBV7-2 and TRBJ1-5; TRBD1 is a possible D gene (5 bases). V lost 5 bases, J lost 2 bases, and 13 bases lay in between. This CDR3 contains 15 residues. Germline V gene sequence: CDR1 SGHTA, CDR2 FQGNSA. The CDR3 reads CASSVQGSGNQPQHF. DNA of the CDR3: TGTGCCAGCAGCGTTCAGGGCTCTGGCAATCAGCCCCAGCATTTT.

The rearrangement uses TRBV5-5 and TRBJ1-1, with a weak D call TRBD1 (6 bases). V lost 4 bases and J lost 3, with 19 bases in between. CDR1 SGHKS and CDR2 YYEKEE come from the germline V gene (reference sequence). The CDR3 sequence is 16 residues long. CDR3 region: CASSVYGGATDTEAFF. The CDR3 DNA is TGTGCCAGCAGCGTGTACGGGGGGGCAACGGACACTGAAGCTTTCTTT.

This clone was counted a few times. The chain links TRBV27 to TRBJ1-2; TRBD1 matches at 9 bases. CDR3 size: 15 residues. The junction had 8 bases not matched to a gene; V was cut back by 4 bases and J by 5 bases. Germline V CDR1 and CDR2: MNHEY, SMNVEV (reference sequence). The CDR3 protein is CASSSHRGPDYGYTF. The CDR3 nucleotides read TGTGCCAGCAGTTCCCACAGGGGGCCAGATTATGGCTACACCTTC.

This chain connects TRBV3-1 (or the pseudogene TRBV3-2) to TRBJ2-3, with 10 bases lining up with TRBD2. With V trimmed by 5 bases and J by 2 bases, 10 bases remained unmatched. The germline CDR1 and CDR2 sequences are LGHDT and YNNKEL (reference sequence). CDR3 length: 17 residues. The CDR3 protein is CASSFSGTSVVTDTQYF. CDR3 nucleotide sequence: TGTGCCAGCAGCTTTTCCGGGACTAGCGTTGTCACAGATACGCAGTATTTT.

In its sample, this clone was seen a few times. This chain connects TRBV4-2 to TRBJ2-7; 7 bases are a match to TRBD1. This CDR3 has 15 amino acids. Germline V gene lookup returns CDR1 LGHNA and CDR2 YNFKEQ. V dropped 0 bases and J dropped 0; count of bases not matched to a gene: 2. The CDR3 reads CASSQDWDSSYEQYF. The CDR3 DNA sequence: TGTGCCAGCAGCCAAGATTGGGACAGCTCCTACGAGCAGTACTTC.

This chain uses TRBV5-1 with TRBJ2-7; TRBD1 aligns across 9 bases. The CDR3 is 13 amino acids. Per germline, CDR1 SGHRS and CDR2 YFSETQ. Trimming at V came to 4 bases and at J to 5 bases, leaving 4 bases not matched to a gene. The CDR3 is CASSLGQGNEQYF. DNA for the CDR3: TGCGCCAGCAGCCTCGGACAGGGGAACGAGCAGTACTTC.